The clone carrying this T cell receptor (beta chain) has only a few counts. What it binds is unknown. From germline, CDR1 is MDHEN and CDR2 SYDVKM. Trimming took 2 bases from V and 2 from J, leaving 3 bases between them. The CDR3 is made up of 12 amino acids. These data belong to a study of monozygotic twins with cystic fibrosis. General study results and limits: Monozygotic CF twin pairs shared significantly more nucleotide-identical clonotypes than unrelated CF individuals did.

The table came from immunoSEQ multiplex PCR; TCRdb's copy has only in-frame clones and leaves some out. The data contain around 36,000 clones, more than 60% of them singletons. The clonotype comes from a girl aged 10-17 years with cystic fibrosis. The rearrangement links TRBV28 to TRBJ1-1; D unresolved. The sample consisted of blood. The CDR3 here is CASSLSNTEAFF. CDR3 in DNA: TGTGCCAGCAGTTTAAGCAACACTGAAGCTTTCTTT.